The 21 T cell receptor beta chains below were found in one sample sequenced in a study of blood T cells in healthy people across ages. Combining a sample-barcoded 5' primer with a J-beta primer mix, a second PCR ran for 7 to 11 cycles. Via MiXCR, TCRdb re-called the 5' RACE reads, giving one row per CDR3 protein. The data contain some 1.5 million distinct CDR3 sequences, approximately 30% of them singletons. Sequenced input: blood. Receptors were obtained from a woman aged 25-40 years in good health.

The CDR3 loop is CATDRFNQPQHF. DNA of the CDR3: TGTGCCACAGACCGATTCAATCAGCCCCAGCATTTT. The chain is built from TRBV24-1 and TRBJ1-5; D remains ambiguous. Germline loops: CDR1 KGHDR, CDR2 SFDVKD. V was shortened by 10 bases and J by 3 bases, with 9 bases between the two germline ends. The CDR3 extends over 12 amino acids.

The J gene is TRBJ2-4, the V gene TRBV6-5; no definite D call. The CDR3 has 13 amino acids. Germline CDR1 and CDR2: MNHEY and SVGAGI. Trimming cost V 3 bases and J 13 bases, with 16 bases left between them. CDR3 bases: TGTGCCAGCAGTTATTTGGGGTCCTACGTGCAGTACTTC. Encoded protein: CASSYLGSYVQYF.

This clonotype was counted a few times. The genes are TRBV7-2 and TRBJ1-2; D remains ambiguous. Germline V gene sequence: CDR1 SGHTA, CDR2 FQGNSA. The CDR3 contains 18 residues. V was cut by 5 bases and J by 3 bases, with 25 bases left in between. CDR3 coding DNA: TGTGCCAGCAGCGATGCCAAGGCGGGCAGCGCCTTGGACTATGGCTACACCTTC. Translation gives CASSDAKAGSALDYGYTF. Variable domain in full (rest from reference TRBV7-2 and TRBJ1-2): GAGVSQSPSNKVTEKGKDVELRCDPISGHTALYWYRQSLGQGLEFLIYFQGNSAPDKSGLPSDRFSAERTGGSVSTLTIQRTQQEDSAVYLCASSDAKAGSALDYGYTFGSGTRLTVV.

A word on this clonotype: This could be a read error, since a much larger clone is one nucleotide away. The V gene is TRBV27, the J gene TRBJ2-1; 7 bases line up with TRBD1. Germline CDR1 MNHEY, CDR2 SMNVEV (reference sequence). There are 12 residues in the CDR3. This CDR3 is CTSRNRGNEQFF. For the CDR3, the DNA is TGTACCAGCAGGAACAGGGGCAATGAGCAGTTCTTC.

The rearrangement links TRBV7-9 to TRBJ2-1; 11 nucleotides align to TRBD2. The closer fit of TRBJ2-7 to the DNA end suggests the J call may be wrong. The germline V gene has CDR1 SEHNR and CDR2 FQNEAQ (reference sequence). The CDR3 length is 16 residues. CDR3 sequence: CASSSGLADSYNEQYF. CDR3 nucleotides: TGTGCCAGCAGCTCGGGACTAGCGGACTCCTACAATGAGCAGTACTTC.

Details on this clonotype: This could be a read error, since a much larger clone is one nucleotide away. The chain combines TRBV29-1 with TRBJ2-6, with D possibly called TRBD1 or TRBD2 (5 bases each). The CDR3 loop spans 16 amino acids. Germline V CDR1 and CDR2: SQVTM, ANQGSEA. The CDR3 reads CSVVDKRGYGANVRTF. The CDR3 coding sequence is TGCAGCGTAGTCGACAAGAGGGGATATGGGGCCAACGTCCGGACTTTC. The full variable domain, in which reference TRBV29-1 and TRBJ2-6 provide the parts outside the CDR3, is SAVISQKPSRDICQRGTSLTIQCQVDSQVTMMFWYRQQPGQSLTLIATANQGSEATYESGFVIDKFPISRPNLTFSTLTVSNMSPEDSSIYLCSVVDKRGYGANVRTFGAGSRLTVL.

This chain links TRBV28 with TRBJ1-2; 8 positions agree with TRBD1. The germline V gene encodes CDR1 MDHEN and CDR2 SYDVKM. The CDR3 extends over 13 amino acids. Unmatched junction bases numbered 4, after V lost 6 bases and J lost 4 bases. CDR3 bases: TGTGCCAGCAGACCAGGGGGCATCTATGGCTACACCTTC. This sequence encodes CASRPGGIYGYTF.

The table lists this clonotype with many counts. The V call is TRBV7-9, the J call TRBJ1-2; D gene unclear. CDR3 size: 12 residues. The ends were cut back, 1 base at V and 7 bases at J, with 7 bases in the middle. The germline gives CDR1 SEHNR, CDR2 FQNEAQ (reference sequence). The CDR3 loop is CASSLEEFGYTF. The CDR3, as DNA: TGTGCCAGCAGCTTAGAAGAGTTTGGCTACACCTTC.

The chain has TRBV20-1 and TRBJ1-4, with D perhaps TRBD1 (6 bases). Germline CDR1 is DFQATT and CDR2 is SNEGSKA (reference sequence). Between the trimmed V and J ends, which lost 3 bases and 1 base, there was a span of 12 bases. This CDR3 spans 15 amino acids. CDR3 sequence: CSASRTAGTNEKLFF. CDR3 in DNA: TGCAGTGCTAGCCGGACAGCTGGAACTAATGAAAAACTGTTTTTT.

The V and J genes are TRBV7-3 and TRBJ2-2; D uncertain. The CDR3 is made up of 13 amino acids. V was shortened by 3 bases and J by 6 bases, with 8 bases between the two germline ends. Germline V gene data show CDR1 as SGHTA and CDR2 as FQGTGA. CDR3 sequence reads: CASSFLVPGELFF. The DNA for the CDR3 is TGTGCCAGCAGCTTTTTAGTGCCCGGGGAGCTGTTTTTT.

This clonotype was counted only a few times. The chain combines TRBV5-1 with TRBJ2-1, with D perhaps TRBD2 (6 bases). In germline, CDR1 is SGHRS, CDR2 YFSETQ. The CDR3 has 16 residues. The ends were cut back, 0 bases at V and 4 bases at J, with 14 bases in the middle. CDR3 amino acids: CASSLVTGVMYNEQFF. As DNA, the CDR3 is TGCGCCAGCAGCTTGGTGACGGGAGTGATGTACAATGAGCAGTTCTTC.

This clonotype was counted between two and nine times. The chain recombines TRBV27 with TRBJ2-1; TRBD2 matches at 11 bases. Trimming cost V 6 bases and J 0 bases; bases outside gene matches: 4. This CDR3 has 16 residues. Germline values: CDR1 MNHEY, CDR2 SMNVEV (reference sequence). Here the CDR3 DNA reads TGTGCCAGCAGACGGACTAGCGGGTCCTCCTACAATGAGCAGTTCTTC. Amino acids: CASRRTSGSSYNEQFF.

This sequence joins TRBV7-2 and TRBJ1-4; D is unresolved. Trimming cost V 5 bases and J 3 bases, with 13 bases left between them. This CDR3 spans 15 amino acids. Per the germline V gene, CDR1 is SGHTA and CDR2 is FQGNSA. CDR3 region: CASSGEVSPNEKLFF. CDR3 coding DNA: TGTGCCAGCAGCGGGGAGGTTTCCCCTAATGAAAAACTGTTTTTT.

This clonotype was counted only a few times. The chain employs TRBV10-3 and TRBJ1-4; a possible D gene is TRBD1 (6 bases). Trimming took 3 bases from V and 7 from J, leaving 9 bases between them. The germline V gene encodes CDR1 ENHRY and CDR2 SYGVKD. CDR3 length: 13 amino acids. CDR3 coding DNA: TGTGCCATCAGTGACCACAGGGCTGAAAAACTGTTTTTT. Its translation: CAISDHRAEKLFF.

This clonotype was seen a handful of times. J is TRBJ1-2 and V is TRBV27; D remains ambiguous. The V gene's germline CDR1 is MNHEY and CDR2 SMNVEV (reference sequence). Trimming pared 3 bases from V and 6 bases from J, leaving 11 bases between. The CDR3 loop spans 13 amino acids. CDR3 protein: CASSFRAGNGYTF. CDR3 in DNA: TGTGCCAGCAGTTTCCGTGCGGGAAATGGCTACACCTTC.

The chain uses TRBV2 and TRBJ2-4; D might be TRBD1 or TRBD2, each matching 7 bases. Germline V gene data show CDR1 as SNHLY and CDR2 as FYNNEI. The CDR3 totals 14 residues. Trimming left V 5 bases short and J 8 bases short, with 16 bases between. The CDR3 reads CASSPRQGGHIQYF. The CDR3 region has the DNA TGTGCCAGCAGTCCCAGACAGGGAGGGCACATTCAGTACTTC.

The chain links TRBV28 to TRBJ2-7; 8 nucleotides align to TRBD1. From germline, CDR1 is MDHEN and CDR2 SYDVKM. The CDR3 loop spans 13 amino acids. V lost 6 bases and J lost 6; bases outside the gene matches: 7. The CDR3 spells CASRLPGTGEQYF. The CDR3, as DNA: TGTGCCAGCAGGTTACCTGGGACAGGCGAGCAGTACTTC.

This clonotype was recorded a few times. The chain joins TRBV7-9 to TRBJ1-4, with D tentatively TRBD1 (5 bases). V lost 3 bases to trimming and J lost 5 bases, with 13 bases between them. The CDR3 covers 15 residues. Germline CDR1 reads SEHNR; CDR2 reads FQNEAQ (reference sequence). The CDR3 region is CASSFGTFGNEKLFF. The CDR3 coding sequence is TGTGCCAGCAGCTTCGGGACCTTCGGAAATGAAAAACTGTTTTTT. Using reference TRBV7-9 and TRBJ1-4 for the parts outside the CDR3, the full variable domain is DTGVSQNPRHKITKRGQNVTFRCDPISEHNRLYWYRQTLGQGPEFLTYFQNEAQLEKSRLLSDRFSAERPKGSFSTLEIQRTEQGDSAMYLCASSFGTFGNEKLFFGSGTQLSVL.

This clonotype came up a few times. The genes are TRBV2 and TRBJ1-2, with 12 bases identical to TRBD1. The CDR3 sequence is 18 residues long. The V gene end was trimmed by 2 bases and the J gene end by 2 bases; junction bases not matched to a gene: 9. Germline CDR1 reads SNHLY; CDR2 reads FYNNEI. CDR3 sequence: CASSEPSGTGGSNYGYTF. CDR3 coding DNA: TGTGCCAGCAGTGAACCCTCCGGGACAGGGGGCTCAAACTATGGCTACACCTTC.

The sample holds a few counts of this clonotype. The CDR3 DNA follows: TGTGCCACCAGTGACCCCTCAGCGGAGGAGCAGTTCTTC. It encodes CATSDPSAEEQFF. This chain links TRBV24-1 with TRBJ2-1; possibly TRBD2 for D (5 bases). The V gene's germline CDR1 is KGHDR and CDR2 SFDVKD. V was cut by 4 bases and J by 10 bases, with 13 bases left in between. The CDR3 is 13 residues long.

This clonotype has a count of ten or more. CDR3 DNA: TGCGCCAGCAGTACAGTCGACTACGAGCAGTACTTC. Amino acid sequence: CASSTVDYEQYF. V gene TRBV10-2 combines with J gene TRBJ2-7; D is uncertain. The CDR3 totals 12 residues. Germline CDR1 reads WSHSY; CDR2 reads SAAADI. Trimming left V 5 bases short and J 3 bases short, with 8 bases between.